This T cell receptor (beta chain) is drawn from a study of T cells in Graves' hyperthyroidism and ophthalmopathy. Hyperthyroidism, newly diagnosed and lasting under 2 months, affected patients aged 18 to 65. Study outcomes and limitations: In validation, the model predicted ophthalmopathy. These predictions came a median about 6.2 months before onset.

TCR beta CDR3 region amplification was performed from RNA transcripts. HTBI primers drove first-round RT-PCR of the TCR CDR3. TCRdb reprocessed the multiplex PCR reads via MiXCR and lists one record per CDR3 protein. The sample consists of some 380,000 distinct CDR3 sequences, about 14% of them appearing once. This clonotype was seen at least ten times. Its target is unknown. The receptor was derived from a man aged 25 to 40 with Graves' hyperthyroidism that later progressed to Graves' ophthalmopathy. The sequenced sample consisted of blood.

The CDR3 sequence is CASSIGGNSEAFF. The CDR3 DNA sequence: TGTGCCAGCAGCATAGGGGGAAATTCTGAAGCTTTCTTT. The genes are TRBV9 and TRBJ1-1; a possible D gene is TRBD1 (6 bases). Trimming left V 4 bases short and J 6 bases short, with 13 bases between. This CDR3 comprises 13 residues. CDR1 SGDLS and CDR2 YYNGEE come from the germline V gene.